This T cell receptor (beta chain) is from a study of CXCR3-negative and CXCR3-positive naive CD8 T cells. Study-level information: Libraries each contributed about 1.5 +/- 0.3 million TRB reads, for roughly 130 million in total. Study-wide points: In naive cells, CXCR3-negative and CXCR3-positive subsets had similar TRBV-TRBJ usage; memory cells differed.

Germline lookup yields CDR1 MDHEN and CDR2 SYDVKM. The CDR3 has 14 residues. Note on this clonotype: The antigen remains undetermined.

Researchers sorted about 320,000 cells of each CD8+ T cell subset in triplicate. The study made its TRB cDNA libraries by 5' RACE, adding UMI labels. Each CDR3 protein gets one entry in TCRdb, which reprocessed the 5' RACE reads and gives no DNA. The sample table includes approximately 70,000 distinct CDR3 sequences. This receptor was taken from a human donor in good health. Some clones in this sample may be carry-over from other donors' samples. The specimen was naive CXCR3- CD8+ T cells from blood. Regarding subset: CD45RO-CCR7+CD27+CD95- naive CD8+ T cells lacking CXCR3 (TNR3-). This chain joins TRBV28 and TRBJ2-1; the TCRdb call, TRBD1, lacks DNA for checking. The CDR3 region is CASSRAGSYNKQFF.